This is a list of T cell receptor beta chains from one sample in a study of Ad26.COV2.S vaccination and SARS-CoV-2 variants. The repertoire was sequenced with immunoSEQ multiplex PCR; TCRdb's copy has only in-frame clones and lacks some. The sample yields 300,000 to 350,000 clones, 85% seen once. The material was peripheral blood, obtained in a trial of Ad26.COV2.S vaccine versus placebo. These receptor sequences come from a person aged 18-65 years who received the Ad26.COV2.S COVID-19 vaccine or a placebo. The CDR3 runs from the conserved cysteine through the conserved F or W. The D gene is left open where the match is weak. Rows give clone size only sometimes, using once, few, many, or a class for an expanded clone.

TRBJ1-1	-	TRBV6-5	-	TGTGCCAGCAGTTACTCGGGGGGTACTGAAGCTTTCTTT	CASSYSGGTEAFF
TRBJ1-1	once	TRBV7-6	-	TGTGCCAGCAGCCACACCTCAGGGGCAGAGAACACTGAAGCTTTCTTT	CASSHTSGAENTEAFF
TRBJ1-2	-	TRBV19	TRBD1	TGTGCCAGTAGTCGAAAGCCGGAACAGGGGGCAGGTGGCTACACCTTC	CASSRKPEQGAGGYTF
TRBJ2-3	-	TRBV6-5	-	TGTGCCAGCAGTTATGGGGGTGGAAGAGATACGCAGTATTTT	CASSYGGGRDTQYF
TRBJ2-5	-	TRBV4-1	-	TGCGCCAGCAGCCAATGGCGGCAAGAGACCCAGTACTTC	CASSQWRQETQYF
TRBJ1-5	-	TRBV6-6	-	TGTGCCAGCAGCCCCTGGCCGGGGCAGCCCCAGCATTTT	CASSPWPGQPQHF
TRBJ2-2	-	TRBV27	-	TGTGCCAGTTGGACTACGAACACCGGGGAGCTGTTTTTT	CASWTTNTGELFF
TRBJ1-2	few	TRBV24-1	-	TGTGCCACCAGTGCCGGTAGGGGAGGCTACACCTTC	CATSAGRGGYTF
TRBJ1-1	few	TRBV27	TRBD1	TGTGCCAGCAGCCCTCTAGCCGGGACAGGGAACACTGAAGCTTTCTTT	CASSPLAGTGNTEAFF
TRBJ2-7	-	TRBV13	-	TGTGCCAGCAGTACCAGGGGAGGAATCTACGAGCAGTACTTC	CASSTRGGIYEQYF
TRBJ2-7	-	TRBV30	-	TGTGCCTGGAGTCTCGCCGGGGCCCAGGGCCCCAACGAGCAGTACTTC	CAWSLAGAQGPNEQYF
TRBJ1-6	once	TRBV7-9	-	TGTGCCAGCAGCTCTCAGGGTGGATCACCCCTCCACTTT	CASSSQGGSPLHF
TRBJ2-2	-	TRBV5-1	TRBD2	TGCGCCAGCGGTACCGAGACTAGCCGCGGGGAGCTGTTTTTT	CASGTETSRGELFF
TRBJ2-1	-	TRBV6-5	-	TGTGCCAGCAAACGCCGGGACGAGCAGTTCTTC	CASKRRDEQFF
TRBJ2-7	-	TRBV28	-	TGTGCCAGCAGTCCCGCCCTCTCTACGTACGAGCAGTACTTC	CASSPALSTYEQYF
TRBJ1-4	-	TRBV5-4	-	TGTGCCAGCAGCTTGTCGGCTACTAATGAAAAACTGTTTTTT	CASSLSATNEKLFF
TRBJ2-7	-	TRBV7-9	-	TGTGCCAGCAGCTCTGACGGCGCCGAGCAGTACTTC	CASSSDGAEQYF
TRBJ1-2	-	TRBV7-9	TRBD1	TGTGCCAGCAGCTCAGGGGGCAGCTATGGCTACACCTTC	CASSSGGSYGYTF
TRBJ2-3	few	TRBV24-1	TRBD2	TGTGCCACCAGTGATTTGTCTAGCGGGGTCACAGGGACGCAGTATTTT	CATSDLSSGVTGTQYF
TRBJ2-1	-	TRBV28	-	TGTGCCAGCAGCCGCCTCCAGGGCAATGAGCAGTTCTTC	CASSRLQGNEQFF
TRBJ2-3	-	TRBV11-3	-	TGTGCCAGCAGCGGCGCCTTTGGACGGGACACGGGCACAGATACGCAGTATTTT	CASSGAFGRDTGTDTQYF
TRBJ1-3	-	TRBV18	-	TGTGCCAGCTCACCACAAGCGGAGAACTCTGGAAACACCATATATTTT	CASSPQAENSGNTIYF
TRBJ1-6	-	TRBV6-6	-	TGTGCCAGCAGTTACGGGAGCTCCTATAATTCACCCCTCCACTTT	CASSYGSSYNSPLHF
TRBJ2-1	-	TRBV6-5	TRBD2	TGTGCCAGCAGTTTAGGACTAGCGGGGGGTGAGCAGTTCTTC	CASSLGLAGGEQFF
TRBJ2-7	-	TRBV3-1/TRBV3-2	-	TGTGCCAGCAGCCAAGCCCGACTATCCTACGAGCAGTACTTC	CASSQARLSYEQYF
TRBJ2-4	-	TRBV2	TRBD1	TGTGCCAGCAGTGACCCGGGACAGGGGCGAAACATTCAGTACTTC	CASSDPGQGRNIQYF
TRBJ2-5	-	TRBV30	-	TGTGCCTGGAGTGTACTCGAATGGTCGGAGACCCAGTACTTC	CAWSVLEWSETQYF
TRBJ1-2	-	TRBV3-1/TRBV3-2	TRBD1	TGTGCCAGCAGCCAAGGCTGGACAGGGGCCAACTATGGCTACACCTTC	CASSQGWTGANYGYTF
TRBJ2-6	-	TRBV5-1	-	TGCGCCAGCAAAAGGGGGGGCGCTTCTGGGGCCAACGTCCTGACTTTC	CASKRGGASGANVLTF
TRBJ1-6	-	TRBV10-3	-	TGTGCCATCAGTGAGCAAAGGGATTCACCCCTCCACTTT	CAISEQRDSPLHF
TRBJ2-2	-	TRBV11-2	TRBD2	TGTGCCAGCAGCCCACTAGCGGGGGGCATCGCCACCGGGGAGCTGTTTTTT	CASSPLAGGIATGELFF
TRBJ2-5	-	TRBV5-1	-	TGCGCCAGCGGAGACCCTGGGGAAAAAGAGACCCAGTACTTC	CASGDPGEKETQYF
TRBJ2-7	-	TRBV6-5	-	TGTGCCAGCAGTTCTGGAACCTACGAGCAGTACTTC	CASSSGTYEQYF
TRBJ2-2	-	TRBV9	-	TGTGCCAGCAGCGTAGACGGGGACATAAGGAACACCGGGGAGCTGTTTTTT	CASSVDGDIRNTGELFF
TRBJ2-5	-	TRBV20-1	-	TGCAGTGCTTGGAACCGGGAGACCCAGTACTTC	CSAWNRETQYF
TRBJ2-6	-	TRBV15	TRBD2	TGTGCCACCAGCCCCGGGGGGGGAACTGGGGCCAACGTCCTGACTTTC	CATSPGGGTGANVLTF
TRBJ1-5	-	TRBV9	-	TGTGCCAGCAGCAGAGGGCTAGACAATCAGCCCCAGCATTTT	CASSRGLDNQPQHF
TRBJ2-3	-	TRBV5-1	-	TGCGCCAGCAGCTTAGAATGGAGCACAGATACGCAGTATTTT	CASSLEWSTDTQYF
TRBJ2-1	-	TRBV7-3	TRBD2	TGTGCCAGCAGTCCCACCTCGACTAGCGTAGGGGTCTTC	CASSPTSTSVGVF
TRBJ1-4	few	TRBV11-3	-	TGTGCCAGCAGCTCAATCAATGAAAAACTGTTTTTT	CASSSINEKLFF
TRBJ2-5	once	TRBV29-1	TRBD2	TGCAGCGTTGGCCGGGGGGTCCAAGAGACCCAGTACTTC	CSVGRGVQETQYF
TRBJ1-6	-	TRBV24-1	TRBD1	TGTGCCACCAGTGTCGAACTCCGGGACAGCCCGATTAATTCACCCCTCCACTTT	CATSVELRDSPINSPLHF
TRBJ2-7	-	TRBV6-5	-	TGTGCCAGCACCCCCGGGGTTGGTCCCTACGAGCAGTACTTC	CASTPGVGPYEQYF
TRBJ2-1	-	TRBV5-1	TRBD2	TGCGCCAGCAGCTTGGGCGATAGCGGGGTTTACAATGAGCAGTTCTTC	CASSLGDSGVYNEQFF
TRBJ2-3	-	TRBV19	-	TGTGCCAGTAGTCCCAGGGGTGGAGTGGCAGATACGCAGTATTTT	CASSPRGGVADTQYF
TRBJ1-1	-	TRBV5-6	-	TGTGCCAGCAGCTTGGTTTCAAAACAGAACACTGAAGCTTTCTTT	CASSLVSKQNTEAFF